The entry that follows covers one TCR beta chain sequence. Antigen: not known. The data are from a study of siplizumab effects on memory and regulatory T cells. The repertoire was sequenced with immunoSEQ multiplex PCR; TCRdb's copy has only in-frame clones and lacks some. Here the sample spans about 82,000 clones, roughly 89% being singletons. Study-level points and caveats: Alloreactive sequences whose origin lay in unstimulated CD4+ memory cells were significantly reduced by siplizumab. Treatment with siplizumab left mappable alloreactive CD4+ clones averaging around 69% Treg-derived, compared with approximately 25% in controls. In unstimulated cells, naive T cells appeared more diverse than memory T cells and seemed major alloresponse contributors.

This TCR was recovered from a human donor in good health. The sample was Tregs sorted from blood.

The CDR3 loop reads CASSQETAYEQYF. The DNA of the CDR3 is TGCGCCAGCAGCCAAGAGACAGCCTACGAGCAGTACTTC. V gene TRBV4-3 combines with J gene TRBJ2-7; a weak D match, TRBD1 (5 bases). The germline V gene encodes CDR1 LGHNA and CDR2 YSLEER. Trimming removed 0 bases from V and 2 bases from J, with 5 bases in between. There are 13 residues in the CDR3.